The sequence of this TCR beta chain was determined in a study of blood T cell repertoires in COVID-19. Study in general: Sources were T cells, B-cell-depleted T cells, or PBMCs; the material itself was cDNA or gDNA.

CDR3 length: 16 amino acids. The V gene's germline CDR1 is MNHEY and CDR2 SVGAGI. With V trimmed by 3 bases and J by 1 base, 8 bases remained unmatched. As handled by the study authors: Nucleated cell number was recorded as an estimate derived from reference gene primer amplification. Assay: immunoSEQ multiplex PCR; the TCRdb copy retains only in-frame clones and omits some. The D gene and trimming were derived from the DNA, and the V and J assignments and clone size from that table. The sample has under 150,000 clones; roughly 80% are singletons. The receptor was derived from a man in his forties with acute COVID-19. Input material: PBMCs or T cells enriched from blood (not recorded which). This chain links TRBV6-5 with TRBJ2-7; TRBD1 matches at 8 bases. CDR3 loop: CASSYYGGTGSYEQYF. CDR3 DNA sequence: TGTGCCAGCAGTTATTATGGCGGGACAGGATCCTACGAGCAGTACTTC.